This entry features one TCR beta chain sequence. What it binds is unknown. The source of the sample is a study of T-cell memory formation after mild COVID-19. Each CDR3 protein gets one entry after TCRdb re-called the 5' RACE reads with MiXCR. The top ten hold 20% to 25% of the sample, which has 350,000 to 500,000 distinct CDR3 sequences, approximately 18% seen once. Findings and limits, study-wide: Shrinking CD4+ clones were chiefly CM and EM; CD8+ ones were chiefly EMRA. CD4+ bias marked clones expanding day 15 to 37, unlike balanced contracting clones.

Germline-derived CDR1 and CDR2 are SEHNR and FQNEAQ (reference sequence). Trimming took off 0 bases at V and 5 bases at J, with 10 bases between the two ends. The CDR3 is 14 amino acids. The source of this sequence is a man in his late teens or twenties who had mild COVID-19 (a few samples of this study predate the infection). Cell type and time point are not known. The J gene is TRBJ2-5, the V gene TRBV7-9, with D tentatively TRBD1 (6 bases). The sample was PBMCs or a T cell subset sorted from them (not recorded which). This CDR3 reads CASSLALRGETQYF. The CDR3 DNA reads as TGTGCCAGCAGCTTAGCGCTTAGGGGGGAGACCCAGTACTTC.